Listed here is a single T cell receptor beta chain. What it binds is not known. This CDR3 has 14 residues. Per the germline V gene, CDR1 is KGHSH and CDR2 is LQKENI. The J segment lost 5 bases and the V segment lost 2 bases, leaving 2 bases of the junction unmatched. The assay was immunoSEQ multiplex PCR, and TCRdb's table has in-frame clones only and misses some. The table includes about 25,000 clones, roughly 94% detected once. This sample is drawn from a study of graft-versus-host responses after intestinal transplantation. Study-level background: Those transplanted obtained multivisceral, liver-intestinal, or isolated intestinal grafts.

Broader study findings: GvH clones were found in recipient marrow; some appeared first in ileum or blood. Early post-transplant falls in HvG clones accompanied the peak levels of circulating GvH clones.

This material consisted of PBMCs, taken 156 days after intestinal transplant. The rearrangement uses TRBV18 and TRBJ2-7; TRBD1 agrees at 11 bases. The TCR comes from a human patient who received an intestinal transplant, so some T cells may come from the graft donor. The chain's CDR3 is CASSPRTGGNEQYF. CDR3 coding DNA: TGTGCCAGCTCACCAAGGACAGGGGGCAACGAGCAGTACTTC.